The present TCR beta chain was sequenced within a study of PD-1 and CTLA-4 blockade in melanoma. TCRdb keeps only in-frame clones here, not all; method: immunoSEQ multiplex PCR. The data contain about 31,000 clones, more than 85% of them seen just once; the ten biggest clones take up about 8.6%. The CDR3 has 17 amino acids. The junction had 10 bases not matched to a gene; V was cut back by 1 base and J by 4 bases. Germline values: CDR1 SGHNT, CDR2 YENEEA. V usage is TRBV11-3 and J usage is TRBJ2-1; 7 nucleotides align to TRBD2. The specimen comprised CD8+ T cells from peripheral blood, sampled from a patient given anti-PD-1 treatment. This clonotype was obtained from a human donor with melanoma. The CDR3 DNA sequence: TGTGCCAGCAGCTTAGCCCTGGGGCTAGCGGCATACAATGAGCAGTTCTTC. Amino acid sequence: CASSLALGLAAYNEQFF. Together with reference TRBV11-3 and TRBJ2-1, the CDR3 gives the full variable domain: EAGVVQSPRYKIIEKKQPVAFWCNPISGHNTLYWYLQNLGQGPELLIRYENEEAVDDSQLPKDRFSAERLKGVDSTLKIQPAELGDSAVYLCASSLALGLAAYNEQFFGPGTRLTVL.